This is a list of T cell receptor beta chains from one sample in a study of PD-1 blockade in classical Hodgkin lymphoma. The method was immunoSEQ multiplex PCR; TCRdb's version includes in-frame clones alone and lacks a portion of them. The sample holds under 35,000 clones; 80% to 90% are singletons and the top ten take around 0.33%. Sequenced: CD4+ T cells from blood. The source is a human donor with classical Hodgkin lymphoma. Both conserved end residues are part of each CDR3. Fields, in order: V gene, J gene, CDR3 protein.

v_gene: TRBV19
j_gene: TRBJ1-4
CDR3aa: CASSNRDRGEKLFF

v_gene: TRBV19
j_gene: TRBJ2-5
CDR3aa: CASSRSIGPQETQYF

v_gene: TRBV4-1
j_gene: TRBJ1-5
CDR3aa: CASSQDIGRQAINQPQHF

v_gene: TRBV10-2
j_gene: TRBJ2-2
CDR3aa: CASRVGTNTGELFF

v_gene: TRBV7-8
j_gene: TRBJ2-5
CDR3aa: CASSIRETQYF

v_gene: TRBV6-5
j_gene: TRBJ2-7
CDR3aa: CASSPPGPHGQYF

v_gene: TRBV29-1
j_gene: TRBJ2-5
CDR3aa: CSVAQETQYF

v_gene: TRBV2
j_gene: TRBJ1-5
CDR3aa: CASSEVTGNQPQHF

v_gene: TRBV19
j_gene: TRBJ2-7
CDR3aa: CASRSRTGSSYEQYF

v_gene: TRBV9
j_gene: TRBJ2-7
CDR3aa: CASSVGDSKFSYEQYF

v_gene: TRBV11-1
j_gene: TRBJ1-1
CDR3aa: CASSLAVAGNTEAFF

v_gene: TRBV10-3
j_gene: TRBJ2-6
CDR3aa: CAISAGSSSGANVLTF

v_gene: TRBV4-3
j_gene: TRBJ2-7
CDR3aa: CASSQRPDGAHEQYF

v_gene: TRBV7-6
j_gene: TRBJ2-1
CDR3aa: CASSGIAGSSYNEQFF

v_gene: TRBV7-2
j_gene: TRBJ2-7
CDR3aa: CASSPGDRAVQYF

v_gene: TRBV7-3
j_gene: TRBJ2-5
CDR3aa: CASSLTGLAGYQETQYF

v_gene: TRBV5-1
j_gene: TRBJ2-7
CDR3aa: CASSPDGGSSYEQYF

v_gene: TRBV18
j_gene: TRBJ2-7
CDR3aa: CASSPSWDRGPEQYF

v_gene: TRBV2
j_gene: TRBJ1-5
CDR3aa: CASSVQGTGGGNQPQHF

v_gene: TRBV4-2
j_gene: TRBJ2-3
CDR3aa: CASSLGTSGSGTDTQYF

v_gene: TRBV18
j_gene: TRBJ1-2
CDR3aa: CASSPPGPAGHGYTF

v_gene: TRBV7-2
j_gene: TRBJ2-1
CDR3aa: CASSPGRLSNEQFF

v_gene: TRBV7-2
j_gene: TRBJ2-5
CDR3aa: CASRLGLAIETQYF

v_gene: TRBV2
j_gene: TRBJ2-5
CDR3aa: CASSETQSQETQYF

v_gene: TRBV11-2
j_gene: TRBJ2-3
CDR3aa: CASSFGTSGTDTQYF

v_gene: TRBV5-4
j_gene: TRBJ2-5
CDR3aa: CASSLGAGLAGGQETQYF

v_gene: TRBV6-5
j_gene: TRBJ1-5
CDR3aa: CASGESNQPQHF

v_gene: TRBV19
j_gene: TRBJ2-5
CDR3aa: CASSIRDGGRTQYF

v_gene: TRBV2
j_gene: TRBJ2-5
CDR3aa: CASTWFAQETQYF

v_gene: TRBV28
j_gene: TRBJ1-3
CDR3aa: CASSLPGELSGNTIYF

v_gene: TRBV6-1
j_gene: TRBJ1-3
CDR3aa: CASKGQPSGNTIYF

v_gene: TRBV25-1
j_gene: TRBJ2-3
CDR3aa: CASSLGLAGGVDTQYF

v_gene: TRBV10-3
j_gene: TRBJ2-5
CDR3aa: CAISPRLAGGGETQYF

v_gene: TRBV6-4
j_gene: TRBJ2-7
CDR3aa: CASSGKKLISGRGAEQYF

v_gene: TRBV28
j_gene: TRBJ1-5
CDR3aa: CASSLTANQPQHF

v_gene: TRBV11-2
j_gene: TRBJ1-5
CDR3aa: CASSLAPQTGSNQPQHF

v_gene: TRBV7-9
j_gene: TRBJ1-3
CDR3aa: CASSRTGSSGNTIYF

v_gene: TRBV28
j_gene: TRBJ2-7
CDR3aa: CASSLPLSYEQYF